This note documents a single T cell receptor beta chain sequence. The V and J ends lost 3 bases and 5 bases respectively, with 10 bases between them. The germline V gene has CDR1 MGHDK and CDR2 SYGVNS. This CDR3 comprises 13 residues. The sample originates from a study of patients and donors after allogeneic stem cell transplantation. TCRdb processed the RT-PCR reads anew with MiXCR; each CDR3 protein has one entry. The data show over 200,000 distinct CDR3 sequences, with more than 35% seen just once and roughly 12% held by the top ten. What was sequenced was blood, either unsorted or a sorted T cell fraction (not recorded which). The chain combines TRBV25-1 with TRBJ1-1, with D unclear. The source of this sequence is a human donor who was either an allogeneic HSCT recipient or a stem cell or donor lymphocyte infusion donor (not recorded which). It is not recorded whose cells these are; they may come from a transplant donor. The CDR3: CASSDPHRTEAFF. CDR3 nucleotide sequence: TGTGCCAGCAGTGACCCACATAGGACTGAAGCTTTCTTT.